The entry below gives a single T cell receptor (beta chain) sequence along with its context. The entry originates in a study of chemoradiotherapy in HPV16-positive cancers. Clones were read by immunoSEQ multiplex PCR, and TCRdb kept only the in-frame ones, dropping some. The sample holds about 35,000 clones, 80% to 95% seen once. The ends lost 2 bases at V and 4 bases at J; junction bases unmatched: 1. The length of the CDR3 is 13 residues. Per the germline V gene, CDR1 is MGHDK and CDR2 is SYGVNS. This sequence joins TRBV25-1 and TRBJ1-2; 7 bases align to TRBD1. The receptor comes from a human donor with HPV-associated anogenital cancer. Source: blood, taken from a patient who underwent chemoradiotherapy. CDR3 nucleotide sequence: TGTGCCAGCAGTGAAACAGGGGCCTATGGCTACACCTTC. Translated: CASSETGAYGYTF.